The entry that follows covers one TCR beta chain sequence. Its specificity is unknown. The donors were in the roughly 130-subject validation cohort; that cohort was separate from the roughly 700-subject first cohort. This sample stems from a study of cytomegalovirus exposure and HLA in healthy donors. Regarding the study as a whole: The study designated 164 TCR beta chains cytomegalovirus-associated.

Profiling relied on immunoSEQ multiplex PCR, and the TCRdb table lists in-frame clones only, not all of them. The data hold 150,000 or so clones, with approximately 89% observed a single time. V was shortened by 6 bases and J by 0 bases, with 13 bases between the two germline ends. Looked up from germline, CDR1 is MNHNS and CDR2 is SASEGT. This CDR3 contains 15 residues. The sequenced material came from PBMCs. The source is a man between 18 and 35 years old in good health and CMV-seropositive. J is TRBJ2-3 and V is TRBV6-1; perhaps TRBD2 as D (6 bases). DNA for the CDR3: TGTGCCAGCAGAATCCGGGACTTCAGCACAGATACGCAGTATTTT. It codes for CASRIRDFSTDTQYF.